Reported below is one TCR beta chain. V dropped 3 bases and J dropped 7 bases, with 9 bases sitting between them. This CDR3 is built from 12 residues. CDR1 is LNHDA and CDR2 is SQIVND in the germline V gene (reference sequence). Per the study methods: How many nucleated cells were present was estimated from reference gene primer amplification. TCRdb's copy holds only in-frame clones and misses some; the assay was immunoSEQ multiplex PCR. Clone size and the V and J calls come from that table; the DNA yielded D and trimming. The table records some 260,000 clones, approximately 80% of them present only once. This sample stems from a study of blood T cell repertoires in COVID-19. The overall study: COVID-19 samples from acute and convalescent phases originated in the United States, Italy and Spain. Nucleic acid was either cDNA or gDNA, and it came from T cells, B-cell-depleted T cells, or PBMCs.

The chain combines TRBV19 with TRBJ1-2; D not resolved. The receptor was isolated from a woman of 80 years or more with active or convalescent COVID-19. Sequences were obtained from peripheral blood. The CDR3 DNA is TGTGCCAGTAGTATTTCTATGTTTGGCTACACCTTC. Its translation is CASSISMFGYTF. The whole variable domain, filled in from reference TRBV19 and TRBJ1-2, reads DGGITQSPKYLFRKEGQNVTLSCEQNLNHDAMYWYRQDPGQGLRLIYYSQIVNDFQKGDIAEGYSVSREKKESFPLTVTSAQKNPTAFYLCASSISMFGYTFGSGTRLTVV.